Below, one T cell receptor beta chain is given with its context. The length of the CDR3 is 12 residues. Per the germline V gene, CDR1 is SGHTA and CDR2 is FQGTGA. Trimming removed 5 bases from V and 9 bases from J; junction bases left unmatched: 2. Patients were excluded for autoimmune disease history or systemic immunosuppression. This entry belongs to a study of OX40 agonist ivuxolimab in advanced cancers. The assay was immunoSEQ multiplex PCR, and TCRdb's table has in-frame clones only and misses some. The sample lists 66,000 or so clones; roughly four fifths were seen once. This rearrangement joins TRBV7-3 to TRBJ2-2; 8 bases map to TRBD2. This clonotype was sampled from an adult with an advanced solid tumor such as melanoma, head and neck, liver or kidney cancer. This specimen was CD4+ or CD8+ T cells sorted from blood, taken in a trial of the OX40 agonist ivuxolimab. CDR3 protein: CASSPGGRELFF. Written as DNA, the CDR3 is TGTGCCAGCAGCCCGGGGGGGCGGGAGCTGTTTTTT. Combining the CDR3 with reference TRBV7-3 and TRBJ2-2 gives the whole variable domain GAGVSQTPSNKVTEKGKYVELRCDPISGHTALYWYRQSLGQGPEFLIYFQGTGAADDSGLPNDRFFAVRPEGSVSTLKIQRTERGDSAVYLCASSPGGRELFFGEGSRLTVL.